This T cell receptor beta chain came from a study of spatial heterogeneity in lung cancer. V was pared by 2 bases and J by 7 bases, with 9 bases between. The germline gives CDR1 MNHEY, CDR2 SMNVEV (reference sequence). The CDR3 sequence is 13 residues long. The time point is: sample taken at primary tumor resection. Sequencing was performed on whole RNA extracted from tumor and nontumor lung tissue, or from frozen PBMC, and the material was left unsorted. One entry per CDR3 protein results from TCRdb running MiXCR on the 5' RACE reads. The sample gives roughly 82,000 distinct CDR3 sequences, around 13% of which show up once; approximately 4.6% is in the top ten.

The chain employs TRBV27 and TRBJ2-1, with D perhaps TRBD2 (5 bases). The sample here was PBMCs, taken at surgery. The TCR was taken from a male donor with early-stage non-small cell lung cancer. In DNA form, the CDR3 reads TGTGCCAGCAGTTTAAGTGGCGGGAATGAGCAGTTCTTC. It specifies CASSLSGGNEQFF.